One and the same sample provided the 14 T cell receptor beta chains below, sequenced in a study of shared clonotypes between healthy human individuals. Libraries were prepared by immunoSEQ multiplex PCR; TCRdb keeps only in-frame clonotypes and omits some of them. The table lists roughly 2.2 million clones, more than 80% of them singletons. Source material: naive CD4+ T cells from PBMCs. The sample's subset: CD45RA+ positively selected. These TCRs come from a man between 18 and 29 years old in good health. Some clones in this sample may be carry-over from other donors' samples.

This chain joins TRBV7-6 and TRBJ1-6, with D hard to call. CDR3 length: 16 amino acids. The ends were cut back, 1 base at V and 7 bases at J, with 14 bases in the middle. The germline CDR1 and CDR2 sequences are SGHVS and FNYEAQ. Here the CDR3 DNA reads TGTGCCAGCAGCTTAGGGCGGGTCTCGGGCAATTCACCCCTCCACTTT. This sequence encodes CASSLGRVSGNSPLHF. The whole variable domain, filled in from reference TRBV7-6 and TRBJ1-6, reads GAGVSQSPRYKVTKRGQDVALRCDPISGHVSLYWYRQALGQGPEFLTYFNYEAQQDKSGLPNDRFSAERPEGSISTLTIQRTEQRDSAMYRCASSLGRVSGNSPLHFGNGTRLTVT.

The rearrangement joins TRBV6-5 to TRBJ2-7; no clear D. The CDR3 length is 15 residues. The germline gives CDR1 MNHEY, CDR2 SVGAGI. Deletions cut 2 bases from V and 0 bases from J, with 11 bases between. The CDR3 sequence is CASSYRLDHSYEQYF. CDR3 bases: TGTGCCAGCAGTTACCGGTTGGACCACTCCTACGAGCAGTACTTC.

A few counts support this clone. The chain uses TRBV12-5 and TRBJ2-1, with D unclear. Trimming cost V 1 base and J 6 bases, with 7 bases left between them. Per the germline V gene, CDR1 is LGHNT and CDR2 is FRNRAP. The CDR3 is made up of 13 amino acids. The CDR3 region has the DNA TGTGCTAGTGGTTTGGAGGGTGTCAATGAGCAGTTCTTC. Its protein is CASGLEGVNEQFF.

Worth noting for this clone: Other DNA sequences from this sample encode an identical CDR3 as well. Written as DNA, the CDR3 is TGTGCCAGCAGTCTACTAGGCAATGAGCAGTTCTTC. It is translated as CASSLLGNEQFF. The rearrangement uses TRBV28 and TRBJ2-1; D perhaps matches TRBD2 (5 bases). This CDR3 comprises 12 residues. Trimming took off 5 bases at V and 6 bases at J, with 8 bases between the two ends. Germline CDR1 and CDR2: MDHEN and SYDVKM.

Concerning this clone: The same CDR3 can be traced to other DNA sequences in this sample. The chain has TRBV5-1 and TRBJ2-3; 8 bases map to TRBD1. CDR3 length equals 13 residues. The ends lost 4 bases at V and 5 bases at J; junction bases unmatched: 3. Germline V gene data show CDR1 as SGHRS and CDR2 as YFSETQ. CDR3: CASSLTGEDTQYF. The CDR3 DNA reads TGCGCCAGCAGCCTGACAGGGGAAGATACGCAGTATTTT.

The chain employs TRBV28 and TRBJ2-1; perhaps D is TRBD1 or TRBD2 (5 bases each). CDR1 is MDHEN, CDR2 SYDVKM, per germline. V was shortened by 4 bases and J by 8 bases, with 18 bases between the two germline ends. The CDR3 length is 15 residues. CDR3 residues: CASSSPGAQEDEQFF. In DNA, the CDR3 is TGTGCCAGCAGTTCTCCCGGGGCCCAAGAGGATGAGCAGTTCTTC.

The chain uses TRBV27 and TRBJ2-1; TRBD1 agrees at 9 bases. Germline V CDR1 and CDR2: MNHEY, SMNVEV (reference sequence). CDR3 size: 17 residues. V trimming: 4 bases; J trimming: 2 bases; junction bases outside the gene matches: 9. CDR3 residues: CASSCRPGQGPYNEQFF. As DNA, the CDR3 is TGTGCCAGCAGTTGCCGTCCGGGACAGGGTCCCTACAATGAGCAGTTCTTC.

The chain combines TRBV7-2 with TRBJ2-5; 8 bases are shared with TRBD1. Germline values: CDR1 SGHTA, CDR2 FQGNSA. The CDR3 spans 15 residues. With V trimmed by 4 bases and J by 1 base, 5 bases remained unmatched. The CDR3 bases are TGTGCCAGCAGCTCCCAGACAGGGGCCCAAGAGACCCAGTACTTC. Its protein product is CASSSQTGAQETQYF.

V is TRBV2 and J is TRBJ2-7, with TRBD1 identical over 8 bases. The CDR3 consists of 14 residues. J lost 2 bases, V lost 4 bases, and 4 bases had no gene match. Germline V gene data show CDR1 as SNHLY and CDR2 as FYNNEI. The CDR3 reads CASSGTGSPYEQYF. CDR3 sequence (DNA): TGTGCCAGCAGTGGGACAGGGTCCCCCTACGAGCAGTACTTC.

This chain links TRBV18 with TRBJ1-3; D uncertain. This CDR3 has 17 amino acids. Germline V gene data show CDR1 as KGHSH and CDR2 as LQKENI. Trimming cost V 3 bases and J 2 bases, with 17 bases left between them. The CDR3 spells CASSPIPSSGTGNTIYF. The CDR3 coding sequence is TGTGCCAGCTCACCGATCCCCTCGTCGGGGACTGGAAACACCATATATTTT.

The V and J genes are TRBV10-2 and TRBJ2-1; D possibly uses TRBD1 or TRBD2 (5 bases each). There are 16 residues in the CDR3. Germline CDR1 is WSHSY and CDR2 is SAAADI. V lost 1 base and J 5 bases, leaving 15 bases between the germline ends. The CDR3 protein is CASSELTGTHNNEQFF. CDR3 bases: TGCGCCAGCAGTGAGTTGACCGGGACGCACAACAATGAGCAGTTCTTC.

For the CDR3, the DNA is TGTGCCAGCAGTTTATCCGCCATCTACGAGCAGTACTTC. Protein product: CASSLSAIYEQYF. The V call is TRBV28, the J call TRBJ2-7; D call uncertain. The V and J ends lost 1 base and 3 bases respectively, with 7 bases between them. The CDR3 is 13 amino acids. Germline loops: CDR1 MDHEN, CDR2 SYDVKM.

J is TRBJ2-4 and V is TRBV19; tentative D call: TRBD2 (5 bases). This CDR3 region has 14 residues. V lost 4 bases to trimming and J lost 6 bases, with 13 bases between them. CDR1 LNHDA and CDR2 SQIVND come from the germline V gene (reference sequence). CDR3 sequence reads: CASSTFMGRNIQYF. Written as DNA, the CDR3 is TGTGCCAGTAGTACATTTATGGGGAGAAACATTCAGTACTTC.

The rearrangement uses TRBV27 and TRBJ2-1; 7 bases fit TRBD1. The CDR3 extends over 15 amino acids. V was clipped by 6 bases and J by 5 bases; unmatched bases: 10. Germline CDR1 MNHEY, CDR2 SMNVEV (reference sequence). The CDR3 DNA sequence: TGTGCCAGCAGGACCACAGGACAGGTGAACAATGAGCAGTTCTTC. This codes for CASRTTGQVNNEQFF.